The rows below give T cell receptor beta chains drawn from one sample of a study of identifying expanded T cells in peripheral blood. Sequenced by immunoSEQ multiplex PCR; TCRdb stores in-frame clones only, minus some. Of some 100,000 clones listed, about 83% are singletons. Input material: blood. The receptor source for this set is a person aged 18 to 75 in good health. The CDR3 runs from the conserved cysteine through the conserved F or W. D genes are given only for firm matches. Only part of the rows carry a size: once, few, many, or a class if the clone is expanded.

d_gene	v_gene	abundance	j_gene	CDR3nt	CDR3aa
-	TRBV4-3	once	TRBJ2-3	TGCGCCAGCAGCCAAGATAGACTAGTTGGGGGAGATACGCAGTATTTT	CASSQDRLVGGDTQYF
-	TRBV4-1	-	TRBJ2-3	TGCGCCAGCAGCCAAGATGAGGCTATTCCCGATACGCAGTATTTT	CASSQDEAIPDTQYF
TRBD2	TRBV7-8	-	TRBJ2-3	TGTGCCAGCAGCGGGGGACTAGCCTCAGATACGCAGTATTTT	CASSGGLASDTQYF
TRBD1	TRBV6-5	once	TRBJ1-2	TGTGCCAGTAAACAGGGGGCGAACTATGGCTACACCTTC	CASKQGANYGYTF
-	TRBV27	-	TRBJ2-5	TGTGCCAGCCTCGGACCCCAGGAGACCCAGTACTTC	CASLGPQETQYF
TRBD1	TRBV19	-	TRBJ1-2	TGTGCCAGTATCCCAGGGGGCACGTTCTATGGCTACACCTTC	CASIPGGTFYGYTF
-	TRBV7-9	-	TRBJ2-7	TGTGCCAGCAGCTGGACCTCTAAGGGGTCCTACGAGCAGTACTTC	CASSWTSKGSYEQYF
TRBD2	TRBV4-1	-	TRBJ2-7	TGCGCCAGCAGCGCCCAATTTCTCCTAGCGGGGTATTACGAGCAGTACTTC	CASSAQFLLAGYYEQYF
-	TRBV5-8	-	TRBJ2-5	TGTGCCAGCAGCTTGGTCGATCGCCAAGAGACCCAGTACTTC	CASSLVDRQETQYF
-	TRBV5-1	once	TRBJ2-7	TGCGCCAGCAGCAGGGGGAGTGAAACCTACGAGCAGTACTTC	CASSRGSETYEQYF
TRBD2	TRBV5-6	-	TRBJ2-3	TGTGCCAGCAGCTTGGTCGCCAGCGGGGGGGCGGATACGCAGTATTTT	CASSLVASGGADTQYF
-	TRBV5-6	-	TRBJ1-2	TGTGCCAGCAGCCATACAGGGTGGGGCTACACCTTC	CASSHTGWGYTF
-	TRBV5-6	-	TRBJ1-2	TGTGCCAGCAGCCTGACAGGTGGCTACACCTTC	CASSLTGGYTF
TRBD1	TRBV7-8	few	TRBJ2-5	TGTGCCAGCAGCTTACCTGACAGGGTCCAAGAGACCCAGTACTTC	CASSLPDRVQETQYF
-	TRBV9	-	TRBJ1-2	TGTGCCAGCAGTGCCCTAAACCCCGGCGGCTATGGCTACACCTTC	CASSALNPGGYGYTF
-	TRBV18	few	TRBJ2-7	TGTGCCAGCTCACCTCGGGGGTTCGGCGAGCAGTACTTC	CASSPRGFGEQYF
TRBD1	TRBV7-9	few	TRBJ1-3	TGTGCCAGCTCGGACAGGGGCTCTGGAAACACCATATATTTT	CASSDRGSGNTIYF
TRBD2	TRBV7-2	-	TRBJ2-3	TGTGCCAGCAGCTTACCCGGGAGGGCGGGGAAAACCACAGATACGCAGTATTTT	CASSLPGRAGKTTDTQYF
-	TRBV12-5	-	TRBJ1-5	TGTGCTAGTGGTTTCGAGGGTCAGCCCCAGCATTTT	CASGFEGQPQHF
-	TRBV7-2	-	TRBJ1-4	TGTGCCAGCAGCACCCAGGGTGCAACTAATGAAAAACTGTTTTTT	CASSTQGATNEKLFF
-	TRBV19	-	TRBJ1-6	TGTGCCAGTAGTCGGCCGGGGCGGGGCCTAAGATCACCCCTCCACTTT	CASSRPGRGLRSPLHF
-	TRBV18	-	TRBJ2-2	TGTGCCAGCTCACCAACCCGTACCGGGGAGCTGTTTTTT	CASSPTRTGELFF
-	TRBV6-6	-	TRBJ1-4	TGTGCCAGCAGTTATCTCGACCGCGAAAAACTGTTTTTT	CASSYLDREKLFF
-	TRBV4-3	-	TRBJ2-1	TGCGCCAGCAGCCAAGTGGGGGTTCGCACAGATGAGCAGTTCTTC	CASSQVGVRTDEQFF
-	TRBV5-6	few	TRBJ2-7	TGTGCCAGCAGCTTCTCCCTAGGGGGGTTCCACGAGCAGTACTTC	CASSFSLGGFHEQYF
-	TRBV7-9	-	TRBJ1-2	TGTGCCAGCAGCTTAGCGAGGTCCGATGGCTACACCTTC	CASSLARSDGYTF
TRBD1	TRBV10-3	-	TRBJ1-1	TGTGCCATCAGGGGACAGTCCCCTGAAGCTTTCTTT	CAIRGQSPEAFF
-	TRBV27	-	TRBJ1-5	TGTGCCAGCAGTTTGTTTGGAGGGGGGATCGATCAGCCCCAGCATTTT	CASSLFGGGIDQPQHF
-	TRBV27	-	TRBJ2-7	TGTGCCAGCAGCCTAAGGGAGGCTCAAACCGATGCCTACGAGCAGTACTTC	CASSLREAQTDAYEQYF
TRBD1	TRBV15	once	TRBJ1-1	TGTGCCACCAGCAGAGAAGGACAGGGCGACTCCTTTGTGAACACTGAAGCTTTCTTT	CATSREGQGDSFVNTEAFF
TRBD1	TRBV5-1	-	TRBJ1-2	TGCGCCAGCAGCTTCCAGGGGGAAGCTTACTATGACTACACCTTC	CASSFQGEAYYDYTF
-	TRBV6-1	-	TRBJ1-5	TGTGGGACGGCAGCTAGCAATCAGCCCCAGCATTTT	CGTAASNQPQHF
-	TRBV4-3	-	TRBJ1-2	TGCGCCAGCAGCGGGTTAGTAGCGGATAACTATGGCTACACCTTC	CASSGLVADNYGYTF
-	TRBV4-3	-	TRBJ2-3	TGCGCCAGCAGCCAAGATCTGGTGGGATATAGCACAGATACGCAGTATTTT	CASSQDLVGYSTDTQYF
TRBD1	TRBV5-1	-	TRBJ2-3	TGCGCCAGCAGCTTAGGACAGGTCCCTAGCACAGATACGCAGTATTTT	CASSLGQVPSTDTQYF
-	TRBV30	-	TRBJ1-5	TGTGCCTGGAGTGCCAGGGCAAAACAGCCCCAGCATTTT	CAWSARAKQPQHF
TRBD2	TRBV4-3	-	TRBJ2-5	TGCGCCAGCAGCCCGGGACTAGCGCCTCGAGGCCAGTACTTC	CASSPGLAPRGQYF
TRBD1	TRBV7-2	-	TRBJ1-1	TGTGCCAGCACCCTGCAAACAGGGGGCACTGAAGCTTTCTTT	CASTLQTGGTEAFF
-	TRBV28	-	TRBJ2-5	TGTGCCAGCAGTCAGACAGCCGGGAGGACCCAGTACTTC	CASSQTAGRTQYF
-	TRBV5-4	-	TRBJ2-7	TGTGCCAGCTCGCCTGGAGGAGCCTCGAGTTACGAGCAGTACTTC	CASSPGGASSYEQYF
-	TRBV29-1	-	TRBJ2-2	TGCAGCGCCCAGGACACCGGGGAGCTGTTTTTT	CSAQDTGELFF